The next 4 T cell receptor beta chains were all read from a single sample in a study of control samples from healthy donors and cancer patients. Sequencing was performed with immunoSEQ multiplex PCR; in TCRdb, only in-frame clones are kept and a portion is missing. This table has about 160,000 clones, roughly 94% appearing once. The material sequenced was PBMCs. The receptor set was obtained from a man between 60 and 75 years old with colorectal cancer.

Written as DNA, the CDR3 is TGTGCCAGCAGCTTCCGACGGGGGGGCTCAAATGGCTACACCTTC. As protein: CASSFRRGGSNGYTF. The chain combines TRBV5-4 with TRBJ1-2; D is perhaps TRBD1 (6 bases). This CDR3 spans 15 amino acids. Germline V gene data show CDR1 as SGHNT and CDR2 as YYREEE (reference sequence). V lost 2 bases and J lost 6, with 17 bases in between. Full variable domain (outside the CDR3, taken from reference TRBV5-4 and TRBJ1-2): ETGVTQSPTHLIKTRGQQVTLRCSSQSGHNTVSWYQQALGQGPQFIFQYYREEENGRGNFPPRFSGLQFPNYSSELNVNALELDDSALYLCASSFRRGGSNGYTFGSGTRLTVV.

The chain uses TRBV6-5 and TRBJ2-3; D possibly uses TRBD1 or TRBD2 (5 bases each). The CDR3 totals 15 residues. Trimming stripped 0 bases from V and 3 bases from J, with 10 bases between. Germline V gives CDR1 MNHEY, CDR2 SVGAGI. CDR3: CASSYSGDATDTQYF. The CDR3 region has the DNA TGTGCCAGCAGTTACTCTGGGGACGCTACAGATACGCAGTATTTT.

V is TRBV6-2 or TRBV6-3 and J is TRBJ1-1; TRBD1 might be the D (6 bases). This CDR3 is 15 amino acids long. The V gene's germline CDR1 is MNHEY and CDR2 SVGEGT. V dropped 4 bases and J dropped 1 base, with 13 bases sitting between them. CDR3 coding DNA: TGTGCCAGCAGTTCCCACAGGGCGGGGAACACTGAAGCTTTCTTT. It translates to CASSSHRAGNTEAFF.

This clone showed up just a few times. This chain uses TRBV7-2 with TRBJ2-7, with 7 bases identical to TRBD2. V shed 2 bases and J 2 bases; nucleotides not matched to a gene: 6. Germline CDR1 reads SGHTA; CDR2 reads FQGNSA. The CDR3 contains 15 residues. The CDR3 DNA is TGTGCCAGCAGCTTACAGCGGGGTCTTACCTACGAGCAGTACTTC. Its translation is CASSLQRGLTYEQYF.